This T cell receptor (beta chain) was profiled in a study of T cell repertoires in cytomegalovirus infection. Comment on this clonotype: Its specificity is not known.

TCRdb processed the reads anew with MiXCR; each CDR3 protein has one entry. The table records approximately 73,000 distinct CDR3 sequences, roughly 37% of them present only once. The source was CD8+ T cells from cultured PBMCs, collected from culture after CMV antigen stimulation. This clonotype originated in a human donor in good health (CMV status not recorded). Some clones in this sample may be carry-over from other donors' samples.

The CDR3 loop is CASSLSLAGDTGELFF. The CDR3 nucleotides are TGTGCCAGCAGTTTATCGCTAGCGGGGGACACCGGGGAGCTGTTTTTT. This chain uses TRBV28 with TRBJ2-2; the match to TRBD2 covers 10 bases. Germline CDR1 MDHEN, CDR2 SYDVKM. With 1 base clipped from V and 3 bases from J, the junction kept 2 bases outside the gene matches. The CDR3 covers 16 residues.